This T cell receptor beta chain was sequenced during a study of shared clonotypes between healthy human individuals. Whole-study findings and limits: Generally, naive subsets came out with larger estimated richness than memory subsets.

The CDR3 spans 18 residues. J gave up 3 bases and V 5 bases, and 15 bases lay outside the gene matches. CDR1 and CDR2 (germline): SGHVS, FQNEAQ. Per sorted-subset replicate PCR, input was 150 to 250 ng DNA, representing about 32,000 T cell genomes. Repertoires were generated with immunoSEQ multiplex PCR, while TCRdb's copy carries only in-frame clones and drops some. The table shows 1.6 million or so clones, with approximately 98.5% occurring only once. A note on this clone: Its antigen is undetermined.

The clonotype comes from a man younger than 40 in good health. The V and J genes are TRBV7-8 and TRBJ2-7, with 11 bases lining up with TRBD1. Sample: naive CD4+ T cells sorted from blood. Subset indicated: CD45RA+ positively selected. CDR3 amino acids: CASSEDRGLSKRDYEQYF. In DNA, the CDR3 is TGTGCCAGCAGCGAGGACAGGGGGCTTAGTAAGCGGGACTACGAGCAGTACTTC.